This record concerns one TCR beta chain sequence. Its antigen is still unknown. The record originates from a study of T cell responses to AZD1222 COVID-19 vaccine. General study points: Reportedly, nearly half the spike-specific TCRs target unmutated variant regions.

The table came from immunoSEQ multiplex PCR; TCRdb's copy has only in-frame clones and leaves some out. This table holds approximately 120,000 clones, roughly 91% found once. CDR3 length: 12 amino acids. Trimming removed 6 bases at V and 5 bases at J, with 7 bases between. The germline gives CDR1 MNHEY, CDR2 SMNVEV (reference sequence). The chain carries TRBV27 and TRBJ2-2; D tentatively fits TRBD1 or TRBD2 (5 bases each). This receptor was identified in an adult in good health. The sequences come from peripheral blood, collected on day 0 of MenACWY control vaccination. CDR3 sequence (DNA): TGTGCCAGCAGGGGGACGACCGGGGAGCTGTTTTTT. The encoded protein is CASRGTTGELFF.